This T cell receptor (beta chain) is from a study of chemoradiotherapy in HPV16-positive cancers. Study observations and caveats: Functional assays defining HPV-specific T cells used only a couple of HPV16-positive patients. In HPV16-positive patients, HPV-responsive T-cell expansion tracked better recurrence-free survival.

On this clone: Its antigen is not identified.

The assay was immunoSEQ multiplex PCR, and TCRdb's table has in-frame clones only and misses some. The sample holds fewer than 3,500 clones, 75% to 85% seen once. Specimen: tumor tissue, collected from a patient who underwent chemoradiotherapy. This TCR was sampled from a human donor with HPV-associated anogenital cancer.

This CDR3 reads CASRAGPYGYTF. As DNA, the CDR3 is TGTGCCAGCAGGGCAGGGCCCTATGGCTACACCTTC. This rearrangement joins TRBV6-4 to TRBJ1-2; weak D call: TRBD1 (5 bases). This CDR3 region has 12 residues. In germline, CDR1 is MRHNA, CDR2 SNTAGT. Trimming took 6 bases from V and 4 from J, leaving 9 bases between them.